This record concerns one TCR beta chain sequence. Its antigen is currently unknown. The V gene's germline CDR1 is SEHNR and CDR2 FQNEAQ (reference sequence). The germline V and J ends were trimmed by 6 bases and 4 bases, with 9 bases remaining between them. This CDR3 has 13 residues. The data are from a study of T cell responses to AZD1222 COVID-19 vaccine. General study points: After the peak T cell response, and only then, were repertoires sampled. When two AZD1222 doses had been given, Spike-specific TCR breadth and depth rose. Among the donors, most were white British and more were female, and clonal diversity was possibly underestimated.

The table came from immunoSEQ multiplex PCR; TCRdb's copy has only in-frame clones and leaves some out. The sample lists 120,000 to 150,000 clones, about 81% seen once, with 4.1% in the top ten. The source material was peripheral blood, sampled on day 0 of MenACWY control vaccination. The chain is built from TRBV7-9 and TRBJ1-4; D remains ambiguous. This receptor was taken from an adult in good health. CDR3 DNA sequence: TGTGCCAGCAGGAAGGACGGTAATGAAAAACTGTTTTTT. As protein: CASRKDGNEKLFF.